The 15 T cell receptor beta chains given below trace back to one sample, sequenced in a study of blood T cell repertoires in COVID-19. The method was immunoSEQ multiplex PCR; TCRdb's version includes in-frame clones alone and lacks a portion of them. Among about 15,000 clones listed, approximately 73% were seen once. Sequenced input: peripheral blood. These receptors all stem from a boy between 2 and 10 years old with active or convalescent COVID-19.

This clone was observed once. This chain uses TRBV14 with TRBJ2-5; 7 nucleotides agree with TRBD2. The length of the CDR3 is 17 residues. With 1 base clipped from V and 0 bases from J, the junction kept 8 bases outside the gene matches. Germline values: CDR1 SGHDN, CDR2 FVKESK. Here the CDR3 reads CASSQVIWGGYQETQYF. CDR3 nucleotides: TGTGCCAGCAGCCAAGTAATTTGGGGGGGGTACCAAGAGACCCAGTACTTC.

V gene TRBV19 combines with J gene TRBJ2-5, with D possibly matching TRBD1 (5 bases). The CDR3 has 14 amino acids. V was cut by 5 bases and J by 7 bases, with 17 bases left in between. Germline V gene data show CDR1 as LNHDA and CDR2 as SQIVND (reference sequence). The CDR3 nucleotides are TGTGCCAGTAGTCCCCTGACAGATACTGGGACCCAGTACTTC. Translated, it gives CASSPLTDTGTQYF.

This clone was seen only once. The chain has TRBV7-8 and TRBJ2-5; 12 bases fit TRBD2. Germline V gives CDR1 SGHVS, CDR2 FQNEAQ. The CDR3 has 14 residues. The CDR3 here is CVLSTSGSLETQYF. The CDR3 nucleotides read TGTGTCTTATCGACTAGCGGGAGTTTGGAGACCCAGTACTTC. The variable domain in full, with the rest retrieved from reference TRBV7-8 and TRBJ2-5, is GAGVSQSPRYKVAKRGQDVALRCDPISGHVSLFWYQQALGQGPEFLTYFQNEAQLDKSGLPSDRFFAERPEGSVSTLKIQRTQQEDSAVYLCVLSTSGSLETQYFGPGTRLLVL.

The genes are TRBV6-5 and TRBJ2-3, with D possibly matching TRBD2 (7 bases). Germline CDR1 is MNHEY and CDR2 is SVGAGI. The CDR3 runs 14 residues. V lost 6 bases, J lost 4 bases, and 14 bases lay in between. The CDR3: CASSLGGAADTQYF. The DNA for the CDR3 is TGTGCCAGCAGCCTTGGGGGGGCGGCAGATACGCAGTATTTT.

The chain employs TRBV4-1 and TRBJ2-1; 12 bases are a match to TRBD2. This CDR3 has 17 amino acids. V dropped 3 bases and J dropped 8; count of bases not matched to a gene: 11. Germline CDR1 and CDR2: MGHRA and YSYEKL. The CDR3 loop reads CASSQVDLGLAGHEQFF. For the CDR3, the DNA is TGCGCCAGCAGCCAGGTAGATTTGGGACTAGCGGGCCATGAGCAGTTCTTC.

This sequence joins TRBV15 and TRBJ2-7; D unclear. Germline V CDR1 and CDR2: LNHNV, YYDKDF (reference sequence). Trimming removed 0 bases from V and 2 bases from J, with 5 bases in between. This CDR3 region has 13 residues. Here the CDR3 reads CATSRDRTYEQYF. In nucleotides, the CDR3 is TGTGCCACCAGCAGAGATCGTACCTACGAGCAGTACTTC.

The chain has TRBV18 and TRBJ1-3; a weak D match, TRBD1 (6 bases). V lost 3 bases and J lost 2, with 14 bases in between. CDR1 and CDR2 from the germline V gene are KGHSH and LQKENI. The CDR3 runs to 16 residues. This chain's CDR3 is CASSPAVGAPGNTIYF. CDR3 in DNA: TGTGCCAGCTCACCCGCCGTGGGGGCTCCTGGAAACACCATATATTTT.

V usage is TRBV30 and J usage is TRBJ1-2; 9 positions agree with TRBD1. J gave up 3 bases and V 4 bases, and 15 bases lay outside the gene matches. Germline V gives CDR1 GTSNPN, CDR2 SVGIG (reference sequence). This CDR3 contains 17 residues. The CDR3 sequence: CAWNSGTGTLSYYGYTF. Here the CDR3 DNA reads TGTGCCTGGAATTCCGGGACAGGGACCTTATCTTACTATGGCTACACCTTC.

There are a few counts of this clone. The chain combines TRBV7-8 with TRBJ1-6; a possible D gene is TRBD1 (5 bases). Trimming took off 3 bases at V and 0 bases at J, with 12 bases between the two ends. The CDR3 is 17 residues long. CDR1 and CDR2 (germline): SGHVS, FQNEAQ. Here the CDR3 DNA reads TGTGCCAGCAGCTTGGATAACAGGTTCTCCTATAATTCACCCCTCCACTTT. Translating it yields CASSLDNRFSYNSPLHF.

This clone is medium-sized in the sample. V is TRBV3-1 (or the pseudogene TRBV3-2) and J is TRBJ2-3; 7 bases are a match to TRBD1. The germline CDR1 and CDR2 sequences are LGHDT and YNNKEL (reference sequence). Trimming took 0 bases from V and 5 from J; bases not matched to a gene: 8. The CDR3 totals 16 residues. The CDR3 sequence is CASSQEGGPSGDTQYF. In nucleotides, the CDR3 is TGTGCCAGCAGCCAAGAAGGGGGCCCCTCCGGAGATACGCAGTATTTT.

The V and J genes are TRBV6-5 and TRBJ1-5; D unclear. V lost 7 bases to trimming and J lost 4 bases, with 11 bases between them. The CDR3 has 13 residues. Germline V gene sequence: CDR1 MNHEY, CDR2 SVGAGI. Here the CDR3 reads CASTRGQNQPQHF. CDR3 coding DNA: TGTGCCAGCACCCGCGGCCAAAATCAGCCCCAGCATTTT.

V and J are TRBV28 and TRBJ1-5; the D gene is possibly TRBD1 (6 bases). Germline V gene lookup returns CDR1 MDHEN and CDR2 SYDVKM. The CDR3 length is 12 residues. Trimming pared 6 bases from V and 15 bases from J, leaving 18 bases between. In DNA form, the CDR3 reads TGTGCCAGCAGCCATGAGGTGGGGGCCGGGCATTTT. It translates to CASSHEVGAGHF.

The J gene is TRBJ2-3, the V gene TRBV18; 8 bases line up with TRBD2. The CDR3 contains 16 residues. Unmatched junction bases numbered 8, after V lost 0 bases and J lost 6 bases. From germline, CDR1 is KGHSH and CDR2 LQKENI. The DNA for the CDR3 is TGTGCCAGCTCACCACCCCTCGGCGGGGGGCCCGATACGCAGTATTTT. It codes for CASSPPLGGGPDTQYF.

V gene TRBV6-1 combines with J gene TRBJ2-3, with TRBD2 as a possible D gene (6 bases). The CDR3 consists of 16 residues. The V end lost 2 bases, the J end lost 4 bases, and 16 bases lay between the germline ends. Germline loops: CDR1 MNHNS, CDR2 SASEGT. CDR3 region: CASSEYRRGASDTQYF. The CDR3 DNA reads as TGTGCCAGCAGTGAATACCGGCGGGGAGCCTCAGATACGCAGTATTTT.

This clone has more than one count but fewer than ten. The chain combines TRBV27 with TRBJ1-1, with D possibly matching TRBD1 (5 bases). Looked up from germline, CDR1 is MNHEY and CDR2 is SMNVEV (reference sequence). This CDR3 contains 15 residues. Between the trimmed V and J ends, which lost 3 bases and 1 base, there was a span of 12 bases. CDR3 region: CASSLGGTRNTEAFF. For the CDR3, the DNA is TGTGCCAGCAGTTTGGGAGGGACCCGGAACACTGAAGCTTTCTTT.